This T cell receptor (beta chain) was identified in a study of blood T cell repertoires in COVID-19. Repertoires were generated with immunoSEQ multiplex PCR, while TCRdb's copy carries only in-frame clones and drops some. Of 250,000 to 300,000 clones in the sample, 89% were seen once. The CDR3 extends over 15 amino acids. V dropped 7 bases and J dropped 5; count of bases not matched to a gene: 13. The V gene's germline CDR1 is WNHNN and CDR2 SYGVQD (reference sequence). This clone has a single count. The specimen was peripheral blood. This receptor was identified in a man in his fifties or sixties with acute or convalescent COVID-19. The rearrangement joins TRBV10-1 to TRBJ1-1; 7 nucleotides agree with TRBD1. As DNA, the CDR3 is TGCGCCAGCATACCTGACAGGGAATCGGGAACTGAAGCTTTCTTT. Amino acids: CASIPDRESGTEAFF.